This T cell receptor (beta chain) was retrieved from a study of beta chain features in type 1 diabetes. Points from the study as a whole: Within each of all four CD4+ subsets, Type 1 diabetes patients had TCRB CDR3s that were moderately but significantly shorter.

Every sorted population was more than 98% pure. Per the germline V gene, CDR1 is LNHDA and CDR2 is SQIVND (reference sequence). This CDR3 region has 15 residues. V lost 7 bases, J lost 0 bases, and 10 bases lay in between. Of note for this clone: No antigen is known for it.

The sequenced template was cDNA made from the entire isolated RNA. Profiling relied on immunoSEQ multiplex PCR, and the TCRdb table lists in-frame clones only, not all of them. The table lists hundreds of thousands of clones, more than 12% of them singletons. The clonotype originates from a man aged 18 to 35 with type 1 diabetes. V usage is TRBV19 and J usage is TRBJ2-6, with D perhaps TRBD1 (6 bases). Sequenced sample: naive CD4+ T cells from blood. The CDR3 reads CASMDRASGANVLTF. For the CDR3, the DNA is TGTGCCAGTATGGACAGAGCCTCTGGGGCCAACGTCCTGACTTTC.